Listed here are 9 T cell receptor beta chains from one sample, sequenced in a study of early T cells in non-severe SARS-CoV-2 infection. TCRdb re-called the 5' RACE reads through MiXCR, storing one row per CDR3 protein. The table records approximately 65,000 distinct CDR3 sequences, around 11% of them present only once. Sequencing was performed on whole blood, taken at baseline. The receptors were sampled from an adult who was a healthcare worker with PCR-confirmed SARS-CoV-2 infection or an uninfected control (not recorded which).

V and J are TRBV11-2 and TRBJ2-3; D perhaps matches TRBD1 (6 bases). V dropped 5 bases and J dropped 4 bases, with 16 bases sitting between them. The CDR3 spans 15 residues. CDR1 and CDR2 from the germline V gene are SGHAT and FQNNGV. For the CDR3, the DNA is TGTGCCAGCAGCCCCCGCATGACAGGTGCAGATACGCAGTATTTT. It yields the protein CASSPRMTGADTQYF.

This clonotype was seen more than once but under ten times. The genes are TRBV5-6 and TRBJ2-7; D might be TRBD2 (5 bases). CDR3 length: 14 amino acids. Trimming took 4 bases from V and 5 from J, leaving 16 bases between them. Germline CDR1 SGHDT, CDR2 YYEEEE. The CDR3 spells CASSPDSRTDEQYF. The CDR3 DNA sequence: TGTGCCAGCAGCCCGGACTCTCGTACCGACGAGCAGTACTTC. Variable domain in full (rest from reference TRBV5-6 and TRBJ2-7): DAGVTQSPTHLIKTRGQQVTLRCSPKSGHDTVSWYQQALGQGPQFIFQYYEEEERQRGNFPDRFSGHQFPNYSSELNVNALLLGDSALYLCASSPDSRTDEQYFGPGTRLTVT.

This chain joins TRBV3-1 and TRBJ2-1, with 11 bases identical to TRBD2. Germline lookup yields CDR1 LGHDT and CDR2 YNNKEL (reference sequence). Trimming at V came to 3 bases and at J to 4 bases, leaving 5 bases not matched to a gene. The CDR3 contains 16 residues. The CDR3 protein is CASSQDSGGAYNEQFF. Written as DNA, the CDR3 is TGTGCCAGCAGCCAGGATAGCGGGGGGGCTTACAATGAGCAGTTCTTC.

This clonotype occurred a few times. The CDR3 loop is CASGAVWAGANTGELFF. For the CDR3, the DNA is TGTGCCAGCGGGGCGGTGTGGGCCGGCGCGAACACCGGGGAGCTGTTTTTT. The J gene is TRBJ2-2, the V gene TRBV6-1, with D possibly being TRBD1 (5 bases). In germline, CDR1 is MNHNS, CDR2 SASEGT. V lost 8 bases, J lost 0 bases, and 19 bases lay in between. CDR3 length: 17 residues.

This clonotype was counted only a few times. In nucleotides, the CDR3 is TGCAGTGCTGAGGGGGCCACCCGCACAGATACGCAGTATTTT. Residues: CSAEGATRTDTQYF. The J gene is TRBJ2-3, the V gene TRBV20-1, with TRBD1 matching over 7 bases. CDR3 size: 14 residues. CDR1 is DFQATT and CDR2 is SNEGSKA in the germline V gene (reference sequence). The J segment lost 1 base and the V segment lost 5 bases, leaving 6 bases of the junction unmatched.

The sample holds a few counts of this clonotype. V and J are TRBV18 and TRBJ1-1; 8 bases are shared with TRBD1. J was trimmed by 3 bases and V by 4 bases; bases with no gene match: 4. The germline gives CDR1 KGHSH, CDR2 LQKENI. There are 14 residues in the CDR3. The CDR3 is CASSLGTGYTEAFF. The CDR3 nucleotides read TGTGCCAGCTCACTAGGGACAGGCTACACTGAAGCTTTCTTT. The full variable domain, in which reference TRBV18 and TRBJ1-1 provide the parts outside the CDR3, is NAGVMQNPRHLVRRRGQEARLRCSPMKGHSHVYWYRQLPEEGLKFMVYLQKENIIDESGMPKERFSAEFPKEGPSILRIQQVVRGDSAAYFCASSLGTGYTEAFFGQGTRLTVV.

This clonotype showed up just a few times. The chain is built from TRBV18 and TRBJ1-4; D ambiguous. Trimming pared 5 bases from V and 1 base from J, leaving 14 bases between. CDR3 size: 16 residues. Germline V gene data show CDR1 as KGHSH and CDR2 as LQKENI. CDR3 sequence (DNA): TGTGCCAGCTCAAAACCCGGTCGTGGAACTAATGAAAAACTGTTTTTT. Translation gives CASSKPGRGTNEKLFF.

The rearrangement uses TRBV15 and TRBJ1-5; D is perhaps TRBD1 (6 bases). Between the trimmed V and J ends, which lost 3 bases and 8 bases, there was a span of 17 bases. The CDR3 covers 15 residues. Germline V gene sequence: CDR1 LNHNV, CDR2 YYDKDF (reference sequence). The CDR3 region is CATSSQGTGAEPQHF. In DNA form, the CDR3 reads TGTGCCACCAGCAGCCAGGGAACGGGGGCTGAGCCCCAGCATTTT.

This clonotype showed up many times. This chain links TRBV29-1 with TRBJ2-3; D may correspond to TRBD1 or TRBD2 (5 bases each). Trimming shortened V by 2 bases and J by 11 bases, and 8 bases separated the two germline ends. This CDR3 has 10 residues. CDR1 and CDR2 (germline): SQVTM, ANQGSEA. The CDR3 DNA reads TGCAGCGTTGAATGGGGGAGGCAGTATTTT. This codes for CSVEWGRQYF.